Listed below are T cell receptor beta chains from one sample, sequenced in a study of control samples from healthy donors and cancer patients. Here immunoSEQ multiplex PCR was the method, and the copy in TCRdb shows in-frame clones only, minus some. The sample contains about 140,000 clones, about 90% of which appear only once. The source material was blood. Source of these receptors: a man aged 18 to 35 in good health. Both conserved end residues are part of each CDR3. The order of the fields is J gene, V gene, clone size, CDR3 protein. Clone size is given for some rows only: seen once, a few or many times, or a class if the clone is expanded.

J gene: TRBJ1-1; V gene: TRBV5-6; clone size: -; CDR3 protein: CASSSMRDRESYAEAFF
J gene: TRBJ2-4; V gene: TRBV7-2; clone size: -; CDR3 protein: CASSSRQGWNIQYF
J gene: TRBJ2-7; V gene: TRBV6-5; clone size: -; CDR3 protein: CASSRTSGSYEQYF
J gene: TRBJ1-3; V gene: TRBV29-1; clone size: many; CDR3 protein: CSAQDNSGNTIYF
J gene: TRBJ1-4; V gene: TRBV7-2; clone size: -; CDR3 protein: CASSLTGVTNEKLFF
J gene: TRBJ1-2; V gene: TRBV2; clone size: few; CDR3 protein: CASTGQGGPYGYTF
J gene: TRBJ2-1; V gene: TRBV13; clone size: -; CDR3 protein: CASLDGDRGQVDNEQFF
J gene: TRBJ1-6; V gene: TRBV6-1; clone size: -; CDR3 protein: CASREALMGSYNSPLHF
J gene: TRBJ1-1; V gene: TRBV2; clone size: -; CDR3 protein: CASTRQSTEAFF
J gene: TRBJ2-1; V gene: TRBV6-5; clone size: -; CDR3 protein: CASSPTSDEQFF
J gene: TRBJ2-3; V gene: TRBV5-1; clone size: -; CDR3 protein: CASSLAPRPGGTDTQYF
J gene: TRBJ1-5; V gene: TRBV5-1; clone size: -; CDR3 protein: CASSESGNQPQHF
J gene: TRBJ1-2; V gene: TRBV6-5; clone size: once; CDR3 protein: CASSPTGANYGYTF
J gene: TRBJ2-2; V gene: TRBV6-2/TRBV6-3; clone size: -; CDR3 protein: CASSQPPGQGATNTGELFF
J gene: TRBJ2-1; V gene: TRBV19; clone size: -; CDR3 protein: CASSIEGSYYNEQFF
J gene: TRBJ2-7; V gene: TRBV3-1/TRBV3-2; clone size: -; CDR3 protein: CASSRQGNYEQYF
J gene: TRBJ2-7; V gene: TRBV6-5; clone size: once; CDR3 protein: CASSYATGSSYEQYF
J gene: TRBJ1-5; V gene: TRBV23-1; clone size: -; CDR3 protein: CASVGGRNRGEDQPQHF
J gene: TRBJ2-1; V gene: TRBV28; clone size: -; CDR3 protein: CASSLTGLAGGNEQFF
J gene: TRBJ1-2; V gene: TRBV18; clone size: few; CDR3 protein: CASSPPTDRDHYGYTF
J gene: TRBJ2-1; V gene: TRBV9; clone size: -; CDR3 protein: CASSGRLGPSYNEQFF
J gene: TRBJ1-2; V gene: TRBV7-2; clone size: -; CDR3 protein: CASSLAQGNYGYTF
J gene: TRBJ1-1; V gene: TRBV19; clone size: -; CDR3 protein: CASSIVSGQGNYMNTEAFF
J gene: TRBJ2-3; V gene: TRBV2; clone size: -; CDR3 protein: CASSELGGSGTDTQYF
J gene: TRBJ1-6; V gene: TRBV7-2; clone size: once; CDR3 protein: CASSVPGQGYNSPLHF
J gene: TRBJ1-1; V gene: TRBV3-1/TRBV3-2; clone size: -; CDR3 protein: CASSLKNTEAFF
J gene: TRBJ1-2; V gene: TRBV6-5; clone size: once; CDR3 protein: CASSPAGYGYTF
J gene: TRBJ1-2; V gene: TRBV5-1; clone size: once; CDR3 protein: CASSVGTGGGYTF
J gene: TRBJ2-7; V gene: TRBV28; clone size: -; CDR3 protein: CASDAGGGAEYEQYF
J gene: TRBJ2-6; V gene: TRBV5-1; clone size: -; CDR3 protein: CASSFHRSRESSGANVLTF
J gene: TRBJ1-4; V gene: TRBV19; clone size: -; CDR3 protein: CASIRKSLSNEKLFF
J gene: TRBJ2-7; V gene: TRBV6-1; clone size: few; CDR3 protein: CASSDLDGAYEQYF
J gene: TRBJ2-3; V gene: TRBV9; clone size: -; CDR3 protein: CASSAYTSGGAPDTQYF